This T cell receptor (beta chain) comes out of a study of metastatic and nonmetastatic thyroid tumors. Study in general: It was across blood and tumor or nodule tissue from malignant and benign thyroid patients that repertoires were compared.

The V gene's germline CDR1 is MNHNY and CDR2 SVGAGI (reference sequence). The CDR3 covers 16 residues. Every patient was untreated before thyroid surgery. Concerning this clone itself: A junction end diverges from the germline sequence, so it may reflect a read error.

Study processing details: A classifier of distant metastasis in papillary thyroid cancer was built from CDR3 differences (across clinicopathological groups). TCRdb re-processed the PCR reads through MiXCR. TCRdb's processing, not the study's, gives the V and J calls here. This table holds thousands of clones, roughly a fifth found once. The source of this sequence is a female donor with papillary thyroid cancer or a benign thyroid nodule (not recorded which). Some clones in this sample may be carry-over from other donors' samples. The chain carries TRBV6-6 and TRBJ2-7, with 13 bases lining up with TRBD2. The material sequenced was adjacent normal tissue. In nucleotides, the CDR3 is TGTGCTAGCAGTTACTCACGACTAGCGGGAGGTAGTGAGCAGTACTTC. Protein: CASSYSRLAGGSEQYF.